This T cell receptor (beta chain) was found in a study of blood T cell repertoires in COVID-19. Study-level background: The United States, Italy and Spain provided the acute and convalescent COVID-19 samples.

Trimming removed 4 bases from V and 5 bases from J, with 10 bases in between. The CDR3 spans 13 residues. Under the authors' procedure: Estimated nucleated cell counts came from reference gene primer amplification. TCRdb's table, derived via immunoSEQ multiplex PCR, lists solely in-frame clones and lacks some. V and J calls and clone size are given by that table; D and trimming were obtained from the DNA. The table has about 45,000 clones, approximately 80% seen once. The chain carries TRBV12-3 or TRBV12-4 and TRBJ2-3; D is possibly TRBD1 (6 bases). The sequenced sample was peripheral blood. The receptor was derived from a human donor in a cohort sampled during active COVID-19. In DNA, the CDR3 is TGTGCCAGCAGTTCCTCGGACAGAGATACGCAGTATTTT. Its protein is CASSSSDRDTQYF.